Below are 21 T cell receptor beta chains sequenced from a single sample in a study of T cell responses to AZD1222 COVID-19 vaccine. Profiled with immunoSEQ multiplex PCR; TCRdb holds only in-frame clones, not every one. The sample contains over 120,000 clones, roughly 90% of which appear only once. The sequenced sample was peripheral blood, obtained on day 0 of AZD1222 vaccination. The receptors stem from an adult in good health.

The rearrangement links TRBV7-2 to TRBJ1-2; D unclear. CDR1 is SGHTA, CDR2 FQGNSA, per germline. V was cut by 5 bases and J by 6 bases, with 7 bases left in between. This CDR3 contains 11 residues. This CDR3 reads CASSPTDGYTF. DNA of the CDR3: TGTGCCAGCAGCCCCACGGATGGCTACACCTTC.

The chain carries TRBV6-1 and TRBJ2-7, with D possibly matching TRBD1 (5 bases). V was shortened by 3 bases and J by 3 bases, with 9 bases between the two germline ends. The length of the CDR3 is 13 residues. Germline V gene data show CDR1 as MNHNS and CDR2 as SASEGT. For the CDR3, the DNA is TGTGCCAGCAGTGAGACAGATGGCTACGAGCAGTACTTC. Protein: CASSETDGYEQYF.

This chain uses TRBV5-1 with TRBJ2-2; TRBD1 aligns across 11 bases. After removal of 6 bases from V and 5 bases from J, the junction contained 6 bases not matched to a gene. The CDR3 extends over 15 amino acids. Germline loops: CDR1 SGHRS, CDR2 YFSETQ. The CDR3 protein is CASTGQGASTGELFF. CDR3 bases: TGCGCCAGCACCGGACAGGGGGCGAGTACCGGGGAGCTGTTTTTT.

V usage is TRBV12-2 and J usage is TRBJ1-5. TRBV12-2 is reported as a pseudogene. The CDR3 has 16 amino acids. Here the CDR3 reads CASRIRFGLLYQPQHF. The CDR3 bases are TGTGCAAGTCGCATACGATTCGGTCTGCTGTACCAGCCCCAGCATTTT.

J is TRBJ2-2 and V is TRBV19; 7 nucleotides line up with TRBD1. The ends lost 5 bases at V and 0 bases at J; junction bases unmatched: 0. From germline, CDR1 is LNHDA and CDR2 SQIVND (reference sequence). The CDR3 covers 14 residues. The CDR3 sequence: CASSGQANTGELFF. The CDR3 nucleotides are TGTGCCAGTAGTGGACAGGCGAACACCGGGGAGCTGTTTTTT.

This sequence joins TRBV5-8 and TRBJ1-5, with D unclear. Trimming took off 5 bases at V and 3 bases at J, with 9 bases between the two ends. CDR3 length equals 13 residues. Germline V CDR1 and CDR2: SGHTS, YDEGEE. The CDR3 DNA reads TGTGCCAGCAGGACCAGTAACAATCAGCCCCAGCATTTT. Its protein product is CASRTSNNQPQHF.

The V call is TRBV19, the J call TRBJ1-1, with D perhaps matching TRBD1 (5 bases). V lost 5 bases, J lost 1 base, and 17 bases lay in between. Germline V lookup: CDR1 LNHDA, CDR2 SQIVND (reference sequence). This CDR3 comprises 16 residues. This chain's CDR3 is CASSPPWGGPNTEAFF. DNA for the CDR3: TGTGCCAGTAGTCCCCCCTGGGGGGGACCGAACACTGAAGCTTTCTTT.

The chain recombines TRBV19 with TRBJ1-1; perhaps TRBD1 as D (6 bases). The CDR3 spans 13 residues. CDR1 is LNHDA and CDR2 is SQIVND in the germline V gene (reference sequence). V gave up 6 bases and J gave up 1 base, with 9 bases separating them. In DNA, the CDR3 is TGTGCCAGTAGCAGGACAGCGAACACTGAAGCTTTCTTT. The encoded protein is CASSRTANTEAFF.

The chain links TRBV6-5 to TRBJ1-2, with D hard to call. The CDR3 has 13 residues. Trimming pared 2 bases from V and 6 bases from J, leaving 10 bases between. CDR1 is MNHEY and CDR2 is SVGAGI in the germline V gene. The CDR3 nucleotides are TGTGCCAGCAGTTACGAACATTTCCATGGCTACACCTTC. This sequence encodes CASSYEHFHGYTF.

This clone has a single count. As DNA, the CDR3 is TGTGCCAGCAGCTTCTCCGGGACAGCGTTCTCTGGAAACACCATATATTTT. Residues: CASSFSGTAFSGNTIYF. The J gene is TRBJ1-3, the V gene TRBV7-2, with 7 positions matching TRBD1. V lost 3 bases to trimming and J lost 0 bases; unmatched junction nucleotides: 8. Germline V gene sequence: CDR1 SGHTA, CDR2 FQGNSA. This CDR3 has 17 amino acids.

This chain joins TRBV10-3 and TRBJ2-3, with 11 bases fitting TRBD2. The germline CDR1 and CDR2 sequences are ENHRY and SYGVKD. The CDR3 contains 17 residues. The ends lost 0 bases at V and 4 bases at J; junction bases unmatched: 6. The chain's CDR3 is CAISESVLAGESDTQYF. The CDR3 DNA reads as TGTGCCATCAGTGAGTCCGTACTAGCGGGAGAATCAGATACGCAGTATTTT.

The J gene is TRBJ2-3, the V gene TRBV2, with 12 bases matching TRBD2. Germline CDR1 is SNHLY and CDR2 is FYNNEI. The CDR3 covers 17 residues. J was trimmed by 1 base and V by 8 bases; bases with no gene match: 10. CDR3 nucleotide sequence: TGTGCCAGCCGGACTAGCGGGAAGGTACGAGGCACAGATACGCAGTATTTT. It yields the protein CASRTSGKVRGTDTQYF.

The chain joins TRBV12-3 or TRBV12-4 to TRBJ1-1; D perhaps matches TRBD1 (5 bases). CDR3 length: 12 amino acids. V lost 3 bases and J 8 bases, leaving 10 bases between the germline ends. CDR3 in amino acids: CASSLRGAEAFF. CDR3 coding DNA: TGTGCCAGCAGTTTGAGGGGCGCGGAAGCTTTCTTT.

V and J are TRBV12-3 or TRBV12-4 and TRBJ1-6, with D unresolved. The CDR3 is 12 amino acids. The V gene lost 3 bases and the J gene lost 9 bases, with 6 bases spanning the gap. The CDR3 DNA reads TGTGCCAGCAGTTTCCCAGGTTCACCCCTCCACTTT. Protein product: CASSFPGSPLHF.

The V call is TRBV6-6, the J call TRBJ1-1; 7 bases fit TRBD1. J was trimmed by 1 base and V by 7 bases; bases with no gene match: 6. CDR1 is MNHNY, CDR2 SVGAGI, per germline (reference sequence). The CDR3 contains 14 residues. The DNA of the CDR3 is TGTGCCAGCACCGTAGACAGGGCGAACACTGAAGCTTTCTTT. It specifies CASTVDRANTEAFF.

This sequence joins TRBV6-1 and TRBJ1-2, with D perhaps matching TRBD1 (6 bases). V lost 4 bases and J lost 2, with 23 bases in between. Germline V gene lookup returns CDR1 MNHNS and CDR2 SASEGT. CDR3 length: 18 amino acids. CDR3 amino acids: CASSVWDPRQDRNYGYTF. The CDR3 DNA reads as TGTGCCAGCAGTGTTTGGGACCCTCGACAGGATAGGAACTATGGCTACACCTTC.

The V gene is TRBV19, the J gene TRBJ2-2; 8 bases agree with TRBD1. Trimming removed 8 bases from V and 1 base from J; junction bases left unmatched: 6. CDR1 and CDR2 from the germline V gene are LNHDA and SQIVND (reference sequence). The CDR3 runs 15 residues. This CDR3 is CASDDRGMNTGELFF. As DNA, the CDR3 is TGTGCCAGTGACGACAGGGGTATGAACACCGGGGAGCTGTTTTTT.

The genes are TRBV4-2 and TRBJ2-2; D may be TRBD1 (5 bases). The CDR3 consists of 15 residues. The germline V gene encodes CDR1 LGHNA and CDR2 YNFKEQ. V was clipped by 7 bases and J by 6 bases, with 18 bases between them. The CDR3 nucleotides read TGTGCCAGCACCCTTGGGCAGGGTCGGCCCGGGGAGCTGTTTTTT. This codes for CASTLGQGRPGELFF.

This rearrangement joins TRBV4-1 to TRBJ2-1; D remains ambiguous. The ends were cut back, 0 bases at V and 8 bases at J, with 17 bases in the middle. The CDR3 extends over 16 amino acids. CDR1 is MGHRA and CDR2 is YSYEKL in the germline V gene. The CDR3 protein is CASSQEASRLWDEQFF. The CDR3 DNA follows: TGCGCCAGCAGCCAAGAGGCTAGTAGGCTGTGGGATGAGCAGTTCTTC.

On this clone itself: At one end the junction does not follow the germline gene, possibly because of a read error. The CDR3 is CASRLWVGQPQHF. CDR3 sequence (DNA): TGTGCCAGCCGTTTGTGGGTTGGTCAGCCCCAGCATTTT. The chain employs TRBV27 and TRBJ1-5, with D unclear. Per the germline V gene, CDR1 is MNHEY and CDR2 is SMNVEV (reference sequence). The CDR3 is 13 amino acids.

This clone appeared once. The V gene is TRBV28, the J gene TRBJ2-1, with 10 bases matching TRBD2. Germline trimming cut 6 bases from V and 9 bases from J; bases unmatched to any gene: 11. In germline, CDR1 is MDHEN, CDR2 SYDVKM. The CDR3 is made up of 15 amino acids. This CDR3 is CASSQPSGRVGEQFF. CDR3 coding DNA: TGTGCCAGCAGCCAGCCAAGCGGGAGGGTAGGTGAGCAGTTCTTC. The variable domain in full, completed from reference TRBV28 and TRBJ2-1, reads DVKVTQSSRYLVKRTGEKVFLECVQDMDHENMFWYRQDPGLGLRLIYFSYDVKMKEKGDIPEGYSVSREKKERFSLILESASTNQTSMYLCASSQPSGRVGEQFFGPGTRLTVL.